Presented here are 15 T cell receptor beta chains from one specimen sequenced in a study of identical twins. TCRdb fed the 5' RACE reads into MiXCR, producing one record per CDR3 protein. The repertoire holds about 900,000 distinct CDR3 sequences, around an eighth seen once, with around 1.5% in the top ten. These data were also filed under a second study, of yellow fever vaccine responses in identical twins.

Source material: PBMCs. The receptors originated from a woman aged 18-35 years in good health.

This clonotype was found many times. V is TRBV5-1 and J is TRBJ2-7, with 11 positions matching TRBD2. The germline gives CDR1 SGHRS, CDR2 YFSETQ. CDR3 length: 15 amino acids. The V gene end was trimmed by 3 bases and the J gene end by 1 base; junction bases not matched to a gene: 3. CDR3 residues: CASSSIAGGSYEQYF. The DNA for the CDR3 is TGCGCCAGCAGCTCTATAGCGGGAGGGTCCTACGAGCAGTACTTC.

This clonotype was counted at least ten times. V gene TRBV12-3 or TRBV12-4 combines with J gene TRBJ2-3, with a tentative D call TRBD2 (5 bases). This CDR3 region has 14 residues. Trimming removed 3 bases at V and 0 bases at J, with 7 bases between. The CDR3, as DNA: TGTGCCAGCAGTTTTGGAGGAAGCACAGATACGCAGTATTTT. It encodes CASSFGGSTDTQYF.

This clonotype was picked up a small number of times. This chain links TRBV20-1 with TRBJ2-1; 9 bases align to TRBD2. V lost 6 bases, J lost 8 bases, and 14 bases stayed unmatched. Germline-derived CDR1 and CDR2 are DFQATT and SNEGSKA (reference sequence). The CDR3 spans 15 residues. Written as DNA, the CDR3 is TGCAGTGCAGCGACTAGCGGCCCCGTTGGGGATGAGCAGTTCTTC. This gives the protein CSAATSGPVGDEQFF.

The V gene is TRBV6-2 or TRBV6-3, the J gene TRBJ2-1, with D possibly TRBD2 on 6 matching bases. V was pared by 6 bases and J by 0 bases, with 12 bases between. Germline CDR1 reads MNHEY; CDR2 reads SVGEGT. The length of the CDR3 is 15 residues. CDR3 bases: TGTGCCAGCAGCGGAGAGACTAGCTCCTACAATGAGCAGTTCTTC. Its protein product is CASSGETSSYNEQFF.

Many counts were recorded for this clonotype. The junction departs from germline at one end; a sequencing error may be responsible. This chain uses TRBV20-1 with TRBJ2-7, with D unresolved. The CDR3 sequence is 10 residues long. CDR1 is DFQATT, CDR2 SNEGSKA, per germline (reference sequence). In nucleotides, the CDR3 is TGCAGTGCTGGAGATTACGAGCAGTACTTC. Encoded protein: CSAGDYEQYF.

The genes are TRBV25-1 and TRBJ1-5; D ambiguous. Germline-derived CDR1 and CDR2 are MGHDK and SYGVNS. This CDR3 is 14 amino acids long. Between the trimmed V and J ends, which lost 3 bases and 0 bases, there was a span of 6 bases. For the CDR3, the DNA is TGTGCCAGCAGTGACGTGAATAGCAATCAGCCCCAGCATTTT. It encodes CASSDVNSNQPQHF.

This clonotype was found many times. The chain uses TRBV3-1 and TRBJ2-7; D is unresolved. The germline gives CDR1 LGHDT, CDR2 YNNKEL (reference sequence). Deletions cut 10 bases from V and 2 bases from J, with 6 bases between. This CDR3 has 10 amino acids. DNA for the CDR3: TGTGCCAACCCACCCTACGAGCAGTACGTC. Translation: CANPPYEQYV.

The chain has TRBV18 and TRBJ2-7, with a weak D call TRBD2 (6 bases). The germline CDR1 and CDR2 sequences are KGHSH and LQKENI. V was trimmed by 3 bases and J by 6 bases, leaving 18 bases between them. The CDR3 is made up of 15 amino acids. DNA for the CDR3: TGTGCCAGCTCACCCGTCGGCGGGGTATTCAGCGAGCAGTACTTC. This translates into CASSPVGGVFSEQYF. The whole variable domain, remainder taken from reference TRBV18 and TRBJ2-7, is NAGVMQNPRHLVRRRGQEARLRCSPMKGHSHVYWYRQLPEEGLKFMVYLQKENIIDESGMPKERFSAEFPKEGPSILRIQQVVRGDSAAYFCASSPVGGVFSEQYFGPGTRLTVT.

The chain carries TRBV20-1 and TRBJ2-5, with 14 bases aligning to TRBD2. The CDR3 is 18 residues long. V was pared by 0 bases and J by 4 bases, with 10 bases of the junction left unmatched. Germline V gives CDR1 DFQATT, CDR2 SNEGSKA (reference sequence). As DNA, the CDR3 is TGCAGTGCTAGAGATCGACTAGCGGGGGGGCCTTCCCGAGAGACCCAGTACTTC. It encodes CSARDRLAGGPSRETQYF.

This clonotype was found a few times. The rearrangement uses TRBV29-1 and TRBJ2-1, with 9 bases that match TRBD2. J gave up 5 bases and V 5 bases, and 10 bases lay outside the gene matches. CDR1 SQVTM and CDR2 ANQGSEA come from the germline V gene. The CDR3 extends over 15 amino acids. CDR3 nucleotide sequence: TGCAGCGTTTCCTCCGGGACTAGCTGGAACAATGAGCAGTTCTTC. Translated, it gives CSVSSGTSWNNEQFF.

This chain connects TRBV6-1 to TRBJ2-1, with 11 bases fitting TRBD2. Germline V gives CDR1 MNHNS, CDR2 SASEGT. The length of the CDR3 is 16 residues. Trimming cost V 6 bases and J 2 bases; bases outside gene matches: 6. The CDR3 spells CASSHLAGGTYNEQFF. CDR3 nucleotide sequence: TGTGCCAGCAGCCATCTAGCGGGAGGTACCTACAATGAGCAGTTCTTC.

This clonotype was counted between two and nine times. CDR3 nucleotides: TGTGCCAGCAGTTATCACCGGGACCGAGAAGCTTTCTTT. Translating gives CASSYHRDREAFF. The J gene is TRBJ1-1, the V gene TRBV6-6; D is perhaps TRBD1 (5 bases). CDR1 and CDR2 from the germline V gene are MNHNY and SVGAGI (reference sequence). This CDR3 region has 13 residues. V was trimmed by 3 bases and J by 8 bases, leaving 13 bases between them.

The J gene is TRBJ1-6, the V gene TRBV5-1; 7 positions match TRBD1. The trim removed 5 bases at V and 0 bases at J, leaving 2 bases unmatched. This CDR3 region has 15 residues. CDR1 and CDR2 (germline): SGHRS, YFSETQ. This CDR3 is CASRWDSSYNSPLHF. As DNA, the CDR3 is TGCGCCAGCAGATGGGACAGCTCCTATAATTCACCCCTCCACTTT.

V is TRBV7-6 and J is TRBJ2-1; D possibly corresponds to TRBD2 (6 bases). Germline lookup yields CDR1 SGHVS and CDR2 FNYEAQ. V dropped 3 bases and J dropped 6 bases, with 15 bases sitting between them. The CDR3 extends over 15 amino acids. CDR3 sequence reads: CASSFWRETVNEQFF. The CDR3 nucleotides are TGTGCCAGCAGCTTTTGGCGGGAAACGGTCAATGAGCAGTTCTTC. Based on the CDR3 plus reference TRBV7-6 and TRBJ2-1, the full variable domain is GAGVSQSPRYKVTKRGQDVALRCDPISGHVSLYWYRQALGQGPEFLTYFNYEAQQDKSGLPNDRFSAERPEGSISTLTIQRTEQRDSAMYRCASSFWRETVNEQFFGPGTRLTVL.

J is TRBJ2-2 and V is TRBV2; no reliable D call. The CDR3 contains 14 residues. V lost 8 bases and J lost 10, with 20 bases in between. The germline CDR1 and CDR2 sequences are SNHLY and FYNNEI. CDR3 in amino acids: CASQPQPTAEELFF. As DNA, the CDR3 is TGTGCCAGCCAACCACAACCGACCGCCGAGGAGCTGTTTTTT.